The rows below give T cell receptor beta chains drawn from one sample of a study of persistence of HIV-infected CD4 T cells. Measured with immunoSEQ multiplex PCR; TCRdb has only the in-frame clones, and not every one. Found here are roughly 64,000 clones, 65% to 75% of them singletons; the top ten hold around 1.7%. Their antigens remain unidentified. The source material was CD4+ T cells sorted from PBMCs after 18-hour stimulation, sampled from a patient who received antiretroviral therapy. These receptors originate from an adult man with HIV who was CMV-seropositive. CDR3s include the opening cysteine and the closing phenylalanine or tryptophan. Each record gives: V gene, clone size, J gene, CDR3 length, D gene, CDR3 protein, CDR3 DNA. A D gene is named only where the DNA matches it firmly. Part of the rows lack a size; the others show once, few, many or a class for expanded clones.

>TRBV6-1|-|TRBJ1-2|14|-
CASSEPGLPKGYTF
TGTGCCAGCAGTGAGCCGGGACTCCCAAAGGGCTACACCTTC
>TRBV15|-|TRBJ1-2|13|TRBD1
CATSLGQGYGYTF
TGTGCCACCAGCCTGGGACAGGGGTATGGCTACACCTTC
>TRBV2|-|TRBJ1-2|14|-
CASSRPGTGYGYTF
TGTGCCAGCAGTAGACCCGGGACGGGCTATGGCTACACCTTC
>TRBV12-5|-|TRBJ1-3|14|TRBD1
CASGFENRGDTIYF
TGTGCTAGTGGTTTTGAGAACAGGGGAGACACCATATATTTT
>TRBV13|-|TRBJ1-2|15|TRBD1
CASSAQGGANYGYTF
TGTGCCAGCAGCGCCCAGGGGGGAGCTAACTATGGCTACACCTTC
>TRBV3-1/TRBV3-2|-|TRBJ1-2|17|-
CASSQSGWGLANYGYTF
TGTGCCAGCAGCCAGTCAGGGTGGGGGCTAGCTAACTATGGCTACACCTTC
>TRBV6-1|-|TRBJ2-5|15|-
CASSESTGPQETQYF
TGTGCCAGCAGTGAATCCACAGGGCCCCAAGAGACCCAGTACTTC
>TRBV2|few|TRBJ2-1|15|-
CASTPAGSGYNEQFF
TGTGCCAGCACCCCGGCAGGGTCGGGTTACAATGAGCAGTTCTTC
>TRBV12-3/TRBV12-4|-|TRBJ1-3|13|TRBD1
CVSRGTAGNTIYF
TGTGTGTCCCGGGGGACAGCTGGAAACACCATATATTTT
>TRBV6-5|-|TRBJ1-5|13|TRBD1
CASSRDRAQPQHF
TGTGCCAGCAGTCGCGACAGGGCCCAGCCCCAGCATTTT
>TRBV19|-|TRBJ1-1|15|TRBD1
CASSKGQGMNTEAFF
TGTGCCAGTAGTAAGGGACAGGGAATGAACACTGAAGCTTTCTTT
>TRBV27|-|TRBJ1-4|16|TRBD1
CASSPRRGITNEKLFF
TGTGCCAGCAGTCCCCGCAGGGGGATAACTAATGAAAAACTGTTTTTT
>TRBV7-9|-|TRBJ1-4|13|-
CASLSTVNEKLFF
TGTGCCAGCCTCTCGACAGTAAATGAAAAACTGTTTTTT
>TRBV7-9|-|TRBJ1-5|17|-
CASSLATRGGSNQPQHF
TGTGCCAGCAGCTTAGCGACTAGGGGGGGAAGCAATCAGCCCCAGCATTTT
>TRBV28|few|TRBJ2-7|14|-
CASSFPPPSYEQYF
TGTGCCAGCAGTTTTCCCCCTCCCTCCTACGAGCAGTACTTC
>TRBV28|-|TRBJ2-2|13|-
CASSLGRLRELFF
TGTGCCAGCAGTTTAGGGAGACTCAGGGAGCTGTTTTTT
>TRBV5-4|-|TRBJ2-7|14|-
CASSLAPGAHEQYF
TGTGCCAGCAGTTTAGCTCCAGGTGCCCACGAGCAGTACTTC
>TRBV6-5|-|TRBJ1-1|13|-
CASNQRRNTEAFF
TGTGCCAGCAACCAGAGAAGGAACACTGAAGCTTTCTTT
>TRBV6-2/TRBV6-3|-|TRBJ2-7|17|TRBD2
CASSDSGTSGGVYEQYF
TGTGCCAGCAGTGATTCCGGGACTAGCGGGGGCGTCTACGAGCAGTACTTC
>TRBV5-1|-|TRBJ1-1|14|TRBD1
CASSLPQGGTEAFF
TGCGCCAGCAGCTTGCCCCAGGGGGGCACTGAAGCTTTCTTT
>TRBV5-1|once|TRBJ2-7|16|-
CASSLVPGLSGDEQYF
TGCGCCAGCAGCTTGGTCCCGGGGCTCTCTGGGGACGAGCAGTACTTC
>TRBV6-2/TRBV6-3|-|TRBJ2-7|14|-
CASSSPRESYEQYF
TGTGCCAGCAGTTCCCCTCGGGAGTCCTACGAGCAGTACTTC
>TRBV5-1|few|TRBJ1-2|14|-
CASSSPETNYGYTF
TGCGCCAGCAGCTCCCCGGAGACTAACTATGGCTACACCTTC
>TRBV6-5|once|TRBJ1-4|14|-
CASSYGATNEKLFF
TGTGCCAGCAGTTACGGGGCAACTAATGAAAAACTGTTTTTT
>TRBV6-5|-|TRBJ1-5|14|-
CASSPRERDQPQHF
TGTGCCAGCAGCCCCCGGGAGAGGGATCAGCCCCAGCATTTT
>TRBV19|-|TRBJ1-4|14|-
CASRFGATNEKLFF
TGTGCCAGTAGATTCGGAGCAACTAATGAAAAACTGTTTTTT
>TRBV7-9|few|TRBJ1-2|14|TRBD1
CASSPPGQGAGYTF
TGTGCCAGCAGCCCACCGGGACAGGGGGCTGGCTACACCTTC
>TRBV20-1|-|TRBJ1-2|11|-
CSAARGDGYTF
TGCAGTGCCGCCAGGGGTGATGGCTACACCTTC